This T cell receptor (beta chain) is from a study of cytomegalovirus exposure and HLA in healthy donors. Overall study context: Early released data comprised 75 million to 100 million unique TCRs from HLA-typed donors.

Remarks on this clone: The antigen is unknown.

Use of 60 Vbeta and 13 Jbeta primers characterized the PCR. Using immunoSEQ multiplex PCR, the repertoire was profiled, and TCRdb retains in-frame clones only, with some absent. The sample holds 90,000 to 150,000 clones, over 15% seen once. CDR3 length: 13 amino acids. Between the trimmed V and J ends, which lost 1 base and 3 bases, there was a span of 7 bases. CDR1 and CDR2 (germline): MNHNS, SASEGT. The study's findings and limits: When presence/absence was analysed, sequencing depth was taken to be roughly uniform across donors. In vitro checks showed that a few CMV-associated chains really do target CMV antigens.

The chain uses TRBV6-1 and TRBJ2-7, with a weak D call TRBD2 (5 bases). This sequence was found in a woman aged 18-29 years in good health and CMV-seronegative. Material: PBMCs. CDR3 DNA: TGTGCCAGCAGTGAAGGAGGGAACTACGAGCAGTACTTC. This sequence encodes CASSEGGNYEQYF.